This TCR beta chain is from a study of cytomegalovirus exposure and HLA in healthy donors. Study details: In an early release, HLA-typed donors contributed tens of millions of unique TCR sequences. Study conclusions and caveats: According to reports, the classifier identified cytomegalovirus status with high specificity and sensitivity.

PCR was performed using 60 Vbeta and 13 Jbeta primers. Profiled with immunoSEQ multiplex PCR; TCRdb holds only in-frame clones, not every one. This sample has 70,000 to 80,000 clones, with 78% found just once. This clone showed up just a few times. No antigen is known for it. The receptor comes from a woman between 40 and 55 years old in good health and CMV-seropositive. The sequenced sample was PBMCs.

CDR3 amino acids: CASSPDSGGVSYEQYF. In DNA, the CDR3 is TGTGCCAGCTCCCCGGATAGCGGGGGGGTCTCCTACGAGCAGTACTTC. The chain has TRBV18 and TRBJ2-7, with 11 bases fitting TRBD2. The CDR3 loop spans 16 amino acids. CDR1 KGHSH and CDR2 LQKENI come from the germline V gene. The J segment lost 0 bases and the V segment lost 6 bases, leaving 7 bases of the junction unmatched.